This T cell receptor (beta chain) derives from a study of tumor-infiltrating lymphocytes in primary liver carcinoma. Looking at the study overall: Roughly 3.65 to 8 million productive TCRbeta reads came from each sample, comparable across tissue types. Points from the study as a whole: Found in all five tumor regions were only about 7-24% of top clones. Blood had a significantly lower top-250-clone fraction than tumors did (p = 0.039).

Constant-region priming of around 500 ng total RNA yielded TCR beta cDNA. Three nested multiplex PCR rounds of slightly modified ARM-PCR generated TCR beta libraries. The first two PCR rounds used TRBV1-TRBV30 forward primers with a C-beta reverse primer, around 10 cycles each. TCRdb reanalysed the multiplex PCR reads using MiXCR and keeps one entry per CDR3 protein. The profile shows around 56,000 distinct CDR3 sequences, roughly 70% of them singletons. A word on this clonotype: Antigen unknown. The junction shows a germline mismatch at one end, possibly a read error.

The V gene's germline CDR1 is MNHNS and CDR2 SASEGT. The CDR3 is made up of 15 amino acids. Co-extraction of RNA and DNA was performed on about 19-33 mg of unsorted bulk tissue. All patients had surgically resected primary liver carcinoma. V gene TRBV6-1 combines with J gene TRBJ2-1, with 10 bases aligning to TRBD2. This TCR came from a man in his forties with primary liver carcinoma and hepatitis B virus infection. Sequencing used liver tumor tissue from sampling region 2. Sample subset: tumor region T2, inferior pole. The CDR3 loop reads CGSSEGLAAYNEQFF. The CDR3 DNA is TGTGGCAGCAGTGAAGGACTAGCGGCATACAATGAACAATTCTTC.